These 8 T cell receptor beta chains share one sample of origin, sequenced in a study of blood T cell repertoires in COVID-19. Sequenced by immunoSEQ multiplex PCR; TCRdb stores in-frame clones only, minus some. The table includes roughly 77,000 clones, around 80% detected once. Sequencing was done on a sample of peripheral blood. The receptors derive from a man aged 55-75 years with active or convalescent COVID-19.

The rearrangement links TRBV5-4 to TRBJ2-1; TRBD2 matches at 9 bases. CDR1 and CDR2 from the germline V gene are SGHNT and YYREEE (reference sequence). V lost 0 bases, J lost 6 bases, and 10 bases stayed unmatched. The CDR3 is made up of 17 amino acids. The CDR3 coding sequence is TGTGCCAGCAGCTTGGATTTTTGGGCGGGGGGGCGCAATGAGCAGTTCTTC. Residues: CASSLDFWAGGRNEQFF.

CDR3 region: CASSSIYDRGRTPLHF. The CDR3 nucleotides read TGTGCCAGCAGCTCAATTTACGACAGGGGGCGTACACCCCTCCACTTT. V gene TRBV3-1 (or the pseudogene TRBV3-2) combines with J gene TRBJ1-6; TRBD1 matches at 10 bases. The CDR3 consists of 16 residues. The V gene end was trimmed by 5 bases and the J gene end by 11 bases; junction bases not matched to a gene: 12. Germline V gene sequence: CDR1 LGHDT, CDR2 YNNKEL (reference sequence).

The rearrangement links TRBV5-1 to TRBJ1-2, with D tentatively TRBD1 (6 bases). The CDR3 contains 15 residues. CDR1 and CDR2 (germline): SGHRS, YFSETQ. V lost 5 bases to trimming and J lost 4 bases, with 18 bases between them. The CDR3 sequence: CASSPGIRTAYGYTF. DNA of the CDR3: TGCGCCAGCAGTCCCGGGATCCGGACAGCCTATGGCTACACCTTC.

The DNA of the CDR3 is TGTGCCAGCAAGGGGACAGTCTCTGGAAACACCATATATTTT. The encoded protein is CASKGTVSGNTIYF. The chain combines TRBV5-4 with TRBJ1-3; TRBD1 agrees at 7 bases. CDR3 size: 14 residues. The germline CDR1 and CDR2 sequences are SGHNT and YYREEE (reference sequence). Trimming cost V 6 bases and J 0 bases; bases outside gene matches: 3. Drawing the rest from reference TRBV5-4 and TRBJ1-3, the complete variable domain is ETGVTQSPTHLIKTRGQQVTLRCSSQSGHNTVSWYQQALGQGPQFIFQYYREEENGRGNFPPRFSGLQFPNYSSELNVNALELDDSALYLCASKGTVSGNTIYFGEGSWLTVV.

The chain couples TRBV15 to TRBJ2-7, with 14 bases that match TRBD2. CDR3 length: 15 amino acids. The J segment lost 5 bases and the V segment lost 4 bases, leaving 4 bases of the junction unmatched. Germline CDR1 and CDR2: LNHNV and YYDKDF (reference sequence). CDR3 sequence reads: CATSKGLAGANEQYF. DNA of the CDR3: TGTGCCACCAGCAAGGGACTAGCGGGGGCCAACGAGCAGTACTTC.

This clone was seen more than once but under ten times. CDR3 nucleotides: TGTGCCAGCAGTCACTCGAACACCGGGGAGCTGTTTTTT. This encodes CASSHSNTGELFF. The chain couples TRBV27 to TRBJ2-2; unclear D gene. This CDR3 is built from 13 residues. Deletions cut 5 bases from V and 0 bases from J, with 4 bases between. The germline CDR1 and CDR2 sequences are MNHEY and SMNVEV (reference sequence).

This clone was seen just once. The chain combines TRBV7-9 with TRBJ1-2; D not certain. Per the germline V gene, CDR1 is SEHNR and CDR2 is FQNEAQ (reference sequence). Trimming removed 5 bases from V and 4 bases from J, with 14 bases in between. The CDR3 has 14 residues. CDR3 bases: TGTGCCAGCAGCCCCAAGGCGGAAACCTATGGCTACACCTTC. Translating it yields CASSPKAETYGYTF.

CDR3: CATEKDRTNEQYF. CDR3 sequence (DNA): TGTGCCACCGAAAAGGACAGGACCAACGAGCAGTACTTC. The chain has TRBV18 and TRBJ2-7; TRBD1 matches at 7 bases. The ends lost 10 bases at V and 5 bases at J; junction bases unmatched: 11. CDR1 and CDR2 (germline): KGHSH, LQKENI. The CDR3 sequence is 13 residues long.